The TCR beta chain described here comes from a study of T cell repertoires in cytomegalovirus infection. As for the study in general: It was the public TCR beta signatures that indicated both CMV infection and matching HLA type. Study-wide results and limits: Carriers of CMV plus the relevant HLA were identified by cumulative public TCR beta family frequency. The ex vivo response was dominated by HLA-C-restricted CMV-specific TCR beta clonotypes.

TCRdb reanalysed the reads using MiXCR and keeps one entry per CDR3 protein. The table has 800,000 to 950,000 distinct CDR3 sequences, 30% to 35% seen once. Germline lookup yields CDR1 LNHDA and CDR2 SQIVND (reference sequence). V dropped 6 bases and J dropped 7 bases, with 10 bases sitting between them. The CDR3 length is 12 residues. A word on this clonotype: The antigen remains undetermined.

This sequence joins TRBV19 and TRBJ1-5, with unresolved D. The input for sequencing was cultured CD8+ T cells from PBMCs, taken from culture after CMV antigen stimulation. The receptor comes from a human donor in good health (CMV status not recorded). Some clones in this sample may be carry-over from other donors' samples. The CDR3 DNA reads TGTGCCAGTAGCACGGCGGGACAGCCCCAGCATTTT. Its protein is CASSTAGQPQHF.